This T cell receptor (beta chain) was found in a study of control samples from healthy donors and cancer patients. V was cut by 0 bases and J by 6 bases, with 13 bases left in between. The CDR3 covers 15 residues. Germline loops: CDR1 SGHRS, CDR2 YFSETQ. Only in-frame clones appear in the TCRdb table, and some are missing; sequencing was by immunoSEQ multiplex PCR. The sample yields approximately 71,000 clones, around nine tenths seen once. This TCR derives from a man in his fifties or sixties with lung cancer. What was sequenced was PBMCs. V usage is TRBV5-1 and J usage is TRBJ2-1, with a possible D match to TRBD2 (6 bases). The CDR3 nucleotides read TGCGCCAGCAGCTTGGTTACAGCCGGGGGCAATGAGCAGTTCTTC. Translation gives CASSLVTAGGNEQFF.